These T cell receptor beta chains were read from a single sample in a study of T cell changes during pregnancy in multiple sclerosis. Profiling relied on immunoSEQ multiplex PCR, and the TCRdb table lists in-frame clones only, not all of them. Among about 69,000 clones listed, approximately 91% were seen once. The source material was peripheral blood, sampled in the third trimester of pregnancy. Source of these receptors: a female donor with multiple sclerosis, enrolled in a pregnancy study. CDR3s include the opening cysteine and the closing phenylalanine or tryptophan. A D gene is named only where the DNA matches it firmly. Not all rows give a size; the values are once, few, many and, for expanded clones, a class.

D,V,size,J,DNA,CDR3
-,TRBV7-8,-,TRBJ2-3,TGTGCCAGCAGCTTCGGAAGCGGCCAAACAGATACGCAGTATTTT,CASSFGSGQTDTQYF
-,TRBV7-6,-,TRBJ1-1,TGTGCCAGCAACTCCCGTGGAGGGAACACTGAAGCTTTCTTT,CASNSRGGNTEAFF
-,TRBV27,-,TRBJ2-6,TGTGCCAGCACAGGTTCCCGCTCTGGGGCCAACGTCCTGACTTTC,CASTGSRSGANVLTF
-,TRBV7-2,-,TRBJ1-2,TGTGCCAGCACCGTAACCGGGAGGGGCTATGGCTACACCTTC,CASTVTGRGYGYTF
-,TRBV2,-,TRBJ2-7,TGTGCCAGCAGGGGGGACTCCCTCTCCTACGAGCAGTACTTC,CASRGDSLSYEQYF
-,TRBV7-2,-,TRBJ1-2,TGTGCCAGCAGCCCGGGACTTTCCGGCTACACCTTC,CASSPGLSGYTF
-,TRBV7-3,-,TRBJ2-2,TGTGCCAGCAAAGAGACAGGGAACACCGGGGAGCTGTTTTTT,CASKETGNTGELFF
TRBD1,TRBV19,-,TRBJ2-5,TGTGCCAGTAGTATAGAAGGACAGGGCGGCAGGGAGACCCAGTACTTC,CASSIEGQGGRETQYF
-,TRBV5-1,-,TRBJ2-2,TGCGCCAGCAGCTTGGTTGGTCCAGACACCGGGGAGCTGTTTTTT,CASSLVGPDTGELFF
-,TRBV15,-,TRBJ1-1,TGTGCCACCAAGGCAGGGGCGAACACTGAAGCTTTCTTT,CATKAGANTEAFF
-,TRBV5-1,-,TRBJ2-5,TGCGCCAGCAGCTTACCTTCCGGGGTTGTTGAAGAGACCCAGTACTTC,CASSLPSGVVEETQYF
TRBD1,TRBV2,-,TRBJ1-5,TGTGCCAGCAGTGAATTGGCAGGGGGTAGCAATCAGCCCCAGCATTTT,CASSELAGGSNQPQHF
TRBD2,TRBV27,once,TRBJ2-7,TGTGCCAGCAGTTTAACGATAGCGGGGGCAGACCCCTACGAGCAGTACTTC,CASSLTIAGADPYEQYF
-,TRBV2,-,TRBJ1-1,TGTGCCAGCAGTGAATTGGTCCCGGCGGTGACTGAAGCTTTCTTT,CASSELVPAVTEAFF
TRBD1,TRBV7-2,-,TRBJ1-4,TGTGCCAGCAGTCGACAGGGGTCGTATGAAAAACTGTTTTTT,CASSRQGSYEKLFF
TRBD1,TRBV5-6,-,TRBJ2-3,TGTGCCAGCAGCTTGGGACAGGGTCGGGCAGATACGCAGTATTTT,CASSLGQGRADTQYF
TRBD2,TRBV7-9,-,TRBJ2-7,TGTGCCAGCAGCTCAGGACTAGCGGGGATCTACGAGCAGTACTTC,CASSSGLAGIYEQYF
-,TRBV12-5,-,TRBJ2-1,TGTGCTAGTGGTTTGGTAATGGATGGGGAGATCCTCTACAATGAGCAGTTCTTC,CASGLVMDGEILYNEQFF
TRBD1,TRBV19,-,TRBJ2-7,TGTGCCAGTAGTATGGTCCCGACAGGGGGCTACGAGCAGTACTTC,CASSMVPTGGYEQYF
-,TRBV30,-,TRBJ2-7,TGTGCCTGGAGTCGCGGGACCTACGAGCAGTACTTC,CAWSRGTYEQYF
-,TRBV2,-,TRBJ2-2,TGTGCCACCACGAAGGATGAGGGGGCCGGGGAGCTGTTTTTT,CATTKDEGAGELFF
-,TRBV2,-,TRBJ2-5,TGTGCCAGCACCCAACGGTTGGGGGGAGAGACCCAGTACTTC,CASTQRLGGETQYF
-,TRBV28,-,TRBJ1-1,TGTGCCAGCAGTGAAACAGCCGCGGGAGCCAACACTGAAGCTTTCTTT,CASSETAAGANTEAFF
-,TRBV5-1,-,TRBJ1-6,TGCGCCAGCAGCTTGGACCTATATAGCCCACCCCTCCACTTT,CASSLDLYSPPLHF
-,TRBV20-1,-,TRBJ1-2,TGCAGTGGGGGCAGGGGACATGGCTACACCTTC,CSGGRGHGYTF
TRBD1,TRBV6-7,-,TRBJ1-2,TGTGCCAGCAGTTACACAGGGGGCTATGGCTACACCTTC,CASSYTGGYGYTF
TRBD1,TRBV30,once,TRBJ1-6,TGTGCCTGGAGTGTAAGAGGGGGCGATTCACCCCTCCACTTT,CAWSVRGGDSPLHF
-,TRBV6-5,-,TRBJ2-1,TGTGCCAGCAGTTATTCTACAGGGTTTGGCTATGAGCAGTTCTTC,CASSYSTGFGYEQFF
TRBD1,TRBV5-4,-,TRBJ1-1,TGTGCCAGCAGCGCGACAGGGGGGACTGAAGCTTTCTTT,CASSATGGTEAFF
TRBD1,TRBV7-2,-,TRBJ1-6,TGTGCCAGCAGCCCCCGGACAGGTTCGGGGTCACCCCTCCACTTT,CASSPRTGSGSPLHF
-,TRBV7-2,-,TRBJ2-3,TGTGCCAGCAACCTCTTGGGGGGAACAGATACGCAGTATTTT,CASNLLGGTDTQYF